The rows below give T cell receptor beta chains drawn from one sample of a study of shared T cell receptors in the human thymus. Assay: immunoSEQ multiplex PCR; the TCRdb copy retains only in-frame clones and omits some. The sample has about 660,000 clones; approximately 90% are singletons. This sample also belongs to another study, concerning human thymus T cells.

The sequenced material came from thymocytes. These receptors were taken from a boy under three years old with a congenital heart defect. The CDR3 runs from the conserved cysteine through the conserved F or W. D genes are given only for firm matches. Rows give clone size only sometimes, using once, few, many, or a class for an expanded clone.

V	size	length	J	D	CDR3	DNA
TRBV5-6	.	15	TRBJ1-2	.	CASSLAGTGRYGYTF	TGTGCCAGCAGCTTGGCCGGTACAGGGCGCTACGGCTACACCTTC
TRBV2	few	15	TRBJ2-3	.	CASSAPADPTDTQYF	TGTGCCAGCAGTGCCCCAGCGGACCCCACAGATACGCAGTATTTT
TRBV7-7	once	15	TRBJ2-2	TRBD1	CASTRQGPNTGELFF	TGTGCTAGCACCCGACAGGGGCCGAACACCGGGGAGCTGTTTTTT
TRBV6-6	once	14	TRBJ2-7	TRBD2	CASSWGRGSYEQYF	TGTGCCAGCAGTTGGGGGAGGGGCTCCTACGAGCAGTACTTC
TRBV7-6	.	14	TRBJ2-1	TRBD2	CASSSAGTRGEQFF	TGTGCCAGCAGCTCCGCCGGGACTAGGGGTGAGCAGTTCTTC
TRBV13	.	16	TRBJ2-2	TRBD2	CASSLRLAGGYGELFF	TGTGCCAGCAGCCTACGTTTAGCGGGAGGGTATGGGGAGCTGTTTTTT
TRBV6-5	.	12	TRBJ1-2	.	CATVSANYGYTF	TGTGCCACCGTGTCGGCTAACTATGGCTACACCTTC
TRBV4-2	once	15	TRBJ1-5	.	CASSQTVVGNQPQHF	TGTGCCAGCAGTCAGACAGTTGTGGGCAATCAGCCCCAGCATTTT
TRBV12-2	.	21	TRBJ2-1	.	CASRLRRKLMRQGSSYNEQFF	TGTGCAAGTCGCTTAAGGAGGAAGCTTATGCGACAGGGAAGCTCCTACAATGAGCAGTTCTTC
TRBV30	.	14	TRBJ1-1	TRBD1	CAWSVGVRGGAAFF	TGTGCCTGGAGTGTAGGAGTGAGAGGGGGCGCGGCTTTCTTT
TRBV14	.	14	TRBJ1-1	.	CASSHSKGWTEAFF	TGTGCCAGCAGCCATAGTAAGGGGTGGACTGAAGCTTTCTTT
TRBV6-1	few	17	TRBJ2-5	.	CASSEVSRGFGKETQYF	TGTGCCAGCAGTGAAGTATCCCGCGGATTCGGTAAAGAGACCCAGTACTTC
TRBV19	few	15	TRBJ1-5	.	CASIKDSYSNQPQHF	TGTGCCAGTATCAAGGACTCTTATAGCAATCAGCCCCAGCATTTT
TRBV2	.	10	TRBJ2-1	.	CASTPVEQFF	TGTGCCAGCACCCCGGTTGAGCAGTTCTTC
TRBV12-5	.	14	TRBJ2-1	.	CASGPDAVDNEQFF	TGTGCTAGTGGTCCGGATGCGGTGGACAATGAGCAGTTCTTC
TRBV7-9	.	16	TRBJ2-7	.	CASSSSGQQPSYEQYF	TGTGCCAGCAGCTCATCCGGACAGCAACCATCCTACGAGCAGTACTTC
TRBV28	.	17	TRBJ1-5	.	CASSQLLGRGQNQPQHF	TGTGCCAGCAGCCAGCTTTTGGGGAGGGGTCAAAATCAGCCCCAGCATTTT
TRBV19	.	15	TRBJ2-4	.	CASSMQRLAKNIQYF	TGTGCCAGTAGTATGCAGAGGCTAGCCAAAAACATTCAGTACTTC
TRBV7-6	.	15	TRBJ2-1	.	CASSLRELNYNEQFF	TGTGCCAGCAGCTTACGGGAGCTCAATTACAATGAGCAGTTCTTC
TRBV4-3	.	14	TRBJ2-7	.	CASSPNTGWKEQYF	TGCGCCAGCAGCCCGAATACAGGGTGGAAAGAGCAGTACTTC
TRBV7-9	.	13	TRBJ1-5	.	CASSSQEDQPQHF	TGTGCCAGCAGCTCCCAGGAAGATCAGCCCCAGCATTTT
TRBV5-8	.	14	TRBJ2-7	TRBD2	CASSLRLAGYEQYF	TGTGCCAGCAGCTTGAGGCTAGCGGGTTACGAGCAGTACTTC
TRBV28	.	19	TRBJ2-3	TRBD2	CASSPIGVGTRDLTDTQYF	TGTGCCAGCAGCCCCATAGGAGTCGGGACTAGAGATCTGACAGATACGCAGTATTTT
TRBV5-4	.	15	TRBJ1-3	TRBD1	CASSFDREVRNTIYF	TGTGCCAGCAGCTTTGACAGGGAGGTGAGAAACACCATATATTTT
TRBV19	.	16	TRBJ1-1	.	CASSAEAGWMNTEAFF	TGTGCCAGTAGTGCCGAGGCGGGTTGGATGAACACTGAAGCTTTCTTT
TRBV7-6	.	17	TRBJ2-6	TRBD1	CASSARDRRFGANVLTF	TGTGCCAGCAGCGCCCGGGACAGAAGATTTGGGGCCAACGTCCTGACTTTC
TRBV7-9	.	16	TRBJ2-4	.	CASSPDSRGAKNIQYF	TGTGCCAGCAGCCCGGATAGTCGGGGAGCCAAAAACATTCAGTACTTC
TRBV27	.	17	TRBJ2-1	TRBD2	CASRHRDGLAGGRMQFF	TGTGCCAGCAGGCATAGGGATGGGCTAGCGGGAGGGCGCATGCAGTTCTTC
TRBV19	.	11	TRBJ2-1	.	CASRLRNEQFF	TGTGCCAGTAGGTTGCGGAATGAGCAGTTCTTC
TRBV5-5	.	16	TRBJ2-1	.	CASSLEGGRGNNEQFF	TGTGCCAGCAGCTTGGAGGGCGGCAGGGGTAACAATGAGCAGTTCTTC
TRBV4-2	.	16	TRBJ1-5	TRBD1	CASSQALHRGYQPQHF	TGTGCCAGCAGCCAAGCCCTTCACAGGGGTTATCAGCCCCAGCATTTT
TRBV13	.	12	TRBJ2-3	.	CASSLSTDTQYF	TGTGCCAGCAGCCTCAGCACAGATACGCAGTATTTT
TRBV7-9	few	15	TRBJ1-1	TRBD1	CASSQGDRANTEAFF	TGTGCCAGCAGCCAAGGAGACAGGGCGAACACTGAAGCTTTCTTT
TRBV30	.	14	TRBJ2-7	TRBD1	CACRQGEDDNEQYF	TGTGCCTGCCGACAGGGGGAGGATGACAACGAGCAGTACTTC
TRBV6-1	.	15	TRBJ2-7	.	CASSVQGLGNYEQYF	TGTGCCAGCAGTGTACAGGGATTGGGCAATTACGAGCAGTACTTC
TRBV18	.	15	TRBJ2-3	.	CASSPGLTLWGTQYF	TGTGCCAGCTCCCCCGGACTAACCCTGTGGGGTACGCAGTATTTT
TRBV4-3	.	19	TRBJ2-1	TRBD2	CASSQALGLAGVGNNEQFF	TGCGCCAGCAGCCAAGCCCTGGGACTAGCGGGAGTGGGAAACAATGAGCAGTTCTTC
TRBV5-4	.	14	TRBJ2-1	TRBD2	CASSRGLAGAGQFF	TGTGCCAGCAGCCGAGGACTAGCGGGAGCTGGGCAGTTCTTC